The 7 T cell receptor beta chains below were found in one sample sequenced in a study of cytomegalovirus exposure and HLA in healthy donors. With 60 Vbeta and 13 Jbeta primers, the PCR was carried out. Sequenced by immunoSEQ multiplex PCR; TCRdb stores in-frame clones only, minus some. The sample has about 140,000 clones, 70% to 80% seen once. Sequencing was performed on PBMCs. Receptors originate from a female donor in good health and CMV-seronegative.

This sequence joins TRBV9 and TRBJ1-1; maybe TRBD1 (5 bases). The V gene's germline CDR1 is SGDLS and CDR2 YYNGEE. The V end was cut by 3 bases, the J end by 5 bases, with 11 bases between. This CDR3 has 13 amino acids. CDR3 region: CASSEIRVTEAFF. The CDR3 nucleotides read TGTGCCAGCAGCGAGATCAGGGTAACTGAAGCTTTCTTT.

The chain uses TRBV2 and TRBJ2-5; 9 bases map to TRBD2. The CDR3 extends over 15 amino acids. CDR1 and CDR2 from the germline V gene are SNHLY and FYNNEI. The junction had 8 bases not matched to a gene; V was cut back by 6 bases and J by 3 bases. The CDR3 bases are TGTGCCAGCAGCCGGAGGAGGACTAGCGAAGAGACCCAGTACTTC. This encodes CASSRRRTSEETQYF.

This chain joins TRBV5-1 and TRBJ2-6, with D uncertain. V was pared by 4 bases and J by 4 bases, with 21 bases between. The germline V gene has CDR1 SGHRS and CDR2 YFSETQ. The CDR3 is 18 amino acids. CDR3 in amino acids: CASSHTRSDFTGANVLTF. CDR3 DNA: TGCGCCAGCAGCCATACGAGGTCAGATTTCACAGGGGCCAACGTCCTGACTTTC.

The chain employs TRBV5-4 and TRBJ1-4; the match to TRBD1 covers 9 bases. Germline loops: CDR1 SGHNT, CDR2 YYREEE (reference sequence). V gave up 4 bases and J gave up 7 bases; unmatched junction bases: 11. The CDR3 contains 16 residues. This CDR3 is CASSGDRTGAAEKLFF. CDR3 DNA: TGTGCCAGCAGCGGGGACAGGACAGGGGCTGCTGAAAAACTGTTTTTT.

The rearrangement joins TRBV7-9 to TRBJ1-2, with TRBD1 matching over 8 bases. CDR3 length equals 13 residues. The trim removed 5 bases at V and 6 bases at J, leaving 5 bases unmatched. Germline CDR1 reads SEHNR; CDR2 reads FQNEAQ (reference sequence). CDR3 DNA sequence: TGTGCCAGCAGCCTACAGGGGGTAGATGGCTACACCTTC. Protein product: CASSLQGVDGYTF.

J is TRBJ2-3 and V is TRBV10-1; 7 nucleotides match TRBD1. Per the germline V gene, CDR1 is WNHNN and CDR2 is SYGVQD (reference sequence). This CDR3 spans 18 amino acids. J lost 0 bases, V lost 6 bases, and 15 bases had no gene match. The CDR3 spells CASRNRDRPFISTDTQYF. CDR3 coding DNA: TGCGCCAGCAGAAACCGGGACAGACCATTTATTAGCACAGATACGCAGTATTTT.

The V gene is TRBV7-8, the J gene TRBJ2-3; possibly TRBD2 for D (6 bases). This CDR3 contains 15 residues. Germline V CDR1 and CDR2: SGHVS, FQNEAQ. The V and J ends lost 10 bases and 1 base respectively, with 18 bases between them. CDR3 amino acids: CATRPGGYGTDTQYF. The CDR3 DNA sequence: TGTGCCACCAGACCCGGGGGTTACGGCACAGATACGCAGTATTTT.